One T cell receptor (beta chain) is described in this entry. Its target is not known. This record belongs to a study of cytomegalovirus exposure and HLA in healthy donors. Study results and limitations: Excluded were some V segments that proved indistinguishable, including TRBV6-2 and TRBV6-3. In all likelihood, a cluster of highly shared sequence variants was a sequencing artifact.

CDR3 size: 14 residues. The V gene's germline CDR1 is SGHDN and CDR2 FVKESK. With 4 bases removed from V and 1 base from J, the gap between germline ends came to 5 bases. The primer mix had 60 Vbeta and 13 Jbeta primers. Repertoires were generated with immunoSEQ multiplex PCR, while TCRdb's copy carries only in-frame clones and drops some. The sample holds roughly 52,000 clones, 50% to 70% seen once. V usage is TRBV14 and J usage is TRBJ2-6; D not resolved. The clonotype originates from a human donor in good health. Sequencing was performed on PBMCs. CDR3 DNA sequence: TGTGCCAGCAGCCTTACTTCTGGGGCCAACGTCCTGACTTTC. Its protein is CASSLTSGANVLTF. Full variable domain (missing parts from reference TRBV14 and TRBJ2-6): EAGVTQFPSHSVIEKGQTVTLRCDPISGHDNLYWYRRVMGKEIKFLLHFVKESKQDESGMPNNRFLAERTGGTYSTLKVQPAELEDSGVYFCASSLTSGANVLTFGAGSRLTVL.